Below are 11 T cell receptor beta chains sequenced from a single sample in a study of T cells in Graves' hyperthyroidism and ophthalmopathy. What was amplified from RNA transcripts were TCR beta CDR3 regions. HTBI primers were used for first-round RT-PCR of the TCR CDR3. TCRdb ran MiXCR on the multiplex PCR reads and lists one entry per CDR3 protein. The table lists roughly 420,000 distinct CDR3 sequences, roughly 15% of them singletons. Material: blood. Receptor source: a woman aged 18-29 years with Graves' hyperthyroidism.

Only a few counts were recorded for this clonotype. CDR3 sequence (DNA): TGTGCCAGCAGTCTGGGACGGCCTAACTATGGCTACACCTTC. It is translated as CASSLGRPNYGYTF. V gene TRBV12-3 or TRBV12-4 combines with J gene TRBJ1-2; D is possibly TRBD1 (5 bases). This CDR3 spans 14 amino acids. V shed 5 bases and J shed 0 bases, with 10 bases lying between them.

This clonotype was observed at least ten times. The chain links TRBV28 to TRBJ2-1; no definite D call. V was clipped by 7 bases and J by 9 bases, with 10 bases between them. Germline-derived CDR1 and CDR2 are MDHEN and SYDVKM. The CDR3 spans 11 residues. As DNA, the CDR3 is TGTGCCAGCACCCGAGGAAGTGAGCAGTTCTTC. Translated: CASTRGSEQFF.

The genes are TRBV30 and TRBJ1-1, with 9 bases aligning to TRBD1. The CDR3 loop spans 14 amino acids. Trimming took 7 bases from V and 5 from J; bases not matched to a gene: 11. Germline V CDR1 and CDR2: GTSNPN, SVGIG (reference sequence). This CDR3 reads CASGQGRVGTEAFF. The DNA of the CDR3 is TGTGCCTCGGGACAGGGACGAGTTGGAACTGAAGCTTTCTTT.

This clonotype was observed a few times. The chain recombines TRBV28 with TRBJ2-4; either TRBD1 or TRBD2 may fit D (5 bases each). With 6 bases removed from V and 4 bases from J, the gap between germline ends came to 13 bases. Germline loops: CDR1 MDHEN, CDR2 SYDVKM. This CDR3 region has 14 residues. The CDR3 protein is CASRRGASKNIQYF. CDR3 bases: TGTGCCAGCAGACGAGGGGCTTCGAAAAACATTCAGTACTTC.

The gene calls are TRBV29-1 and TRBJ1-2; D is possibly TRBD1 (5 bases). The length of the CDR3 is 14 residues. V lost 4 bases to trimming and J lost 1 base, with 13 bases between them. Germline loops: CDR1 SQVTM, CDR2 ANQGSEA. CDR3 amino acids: CSVAVTDYNYGYTF. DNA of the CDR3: TGCAGCGTTGCGGTGACAGATTATAACTATGGCTACACCTTC. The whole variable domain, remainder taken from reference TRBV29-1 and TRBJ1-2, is SAVISQKPSRDICQRGTSLTIQCQVDSQVTMMFWYRQQPGQSLTLIATANQGSEATYESGFVIDKFPISRPNLTFSTLTVSNMSPEDSSIYLCSVAVTDYNYGYTFGSGTRLTVV.

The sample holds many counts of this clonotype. The CDR3 nucleotides are TGCAGCGTGACCACAGGGGGCTACGAGCAGTACTTC. This encodes CSVTTGGYEQYF. The rearrangement uses TRBV29-1 and TRBJ2-7; 8 bases map to TRBD1. V lost 6 bases, J lost 3 bases, and 4 bases stayed unmatched. In germline, CDR1 is SQVTM, CDR2 ANQGSEA. The CDR3 totals 12 residues.

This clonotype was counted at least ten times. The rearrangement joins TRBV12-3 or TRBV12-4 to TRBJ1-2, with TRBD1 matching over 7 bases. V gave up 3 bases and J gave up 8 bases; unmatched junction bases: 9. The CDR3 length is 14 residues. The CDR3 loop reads CASSFTPQGSGYTF. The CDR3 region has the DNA TGTGCCAGCAGTTTTACCCCACAGGGGAGCGGCTACACCTTC.

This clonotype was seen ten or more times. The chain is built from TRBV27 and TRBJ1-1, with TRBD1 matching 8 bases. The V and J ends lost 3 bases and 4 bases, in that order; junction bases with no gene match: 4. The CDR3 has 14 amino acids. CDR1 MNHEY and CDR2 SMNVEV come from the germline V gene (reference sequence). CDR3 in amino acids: CASSFTGTGTEAFF. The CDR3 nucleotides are TGTGCCAGCAGTTTCACCGGGACAGGCACTGAAGCTTTCTTT.

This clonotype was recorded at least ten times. The CDR3 protein is CASSPTPLGYGVTDTQYF. The CDR3 DNA reads TGTGCCAGCAGCCCAACCCCACTAGGTTACGGGGTCACAGATACGCAGTATTTT. The chain recombines TRBV5-5 with TRBJ2-3, with D possibly being TRBD2 (5 bases). The CDR3 consists of 18 residues. Germline-derived CDR1 and CDR2 are SGHKS and YYEKEE (reference sequence). Trimming left V 4 bases short and J 2 bases short, with 23 bases between.

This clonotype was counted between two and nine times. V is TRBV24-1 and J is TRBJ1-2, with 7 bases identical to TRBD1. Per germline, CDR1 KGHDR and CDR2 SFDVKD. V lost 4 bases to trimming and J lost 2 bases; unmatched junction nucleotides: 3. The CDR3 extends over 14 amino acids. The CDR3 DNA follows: TGTGCCACCAGTGACCCGGACAGGAACTATGGCTACACCTTC. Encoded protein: CATSDPDRNYGYTF.

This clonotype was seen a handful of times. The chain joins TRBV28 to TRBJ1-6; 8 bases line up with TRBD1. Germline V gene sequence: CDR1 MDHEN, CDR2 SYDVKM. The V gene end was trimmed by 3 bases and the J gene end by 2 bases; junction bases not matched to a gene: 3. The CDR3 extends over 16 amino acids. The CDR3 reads CASSFTGGAYNSPLHF. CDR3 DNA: TGTGCCAGCAGTTTCACAGGGGGTGCCTATAATTCACCCCTCCACTTT.